The sequence of this TCR beta chain was determined in a study of shared T cell receptors in the human thymus (dated by TCRdb to about 2021). About the investigation overall: The study examined how the human thymus generates shared, self-reactive T-cell receptor alpha chains.

Library construction relied on the immunoSEQ multiplex PCR assay. TCRdb holds this immuneACCESS table with in-frame rearrangements only. Some clones are missing; in checked studies, unresolved V genes explain under half, and the rest has no known cause. This sample gives approximately 730,000 clones in total; approximately 83% of them show up just once. The ten largest clonotypes hold roughly 0.01% of the sample. The CDR3 sequence holds 12 residues, the cysteine and phenylalanine included. The retained sequence is limited to the CDR3, 36 bases, with the frame set at the first base. Relative to germline, V is 4 bases shorter and J is 5 bases shorter, with 8 bases between their ends. CDR1 and CDR2 are drawn from the germline V gene: SGHRS, YFSETQ. For this clone: Its target antigen remains unknown. No much larger clone exists at a distance of one base, and base qualities are not known.

The same sample was also used in a study of human thymus T cells. As the second study states: Donors were immunologically healthy infants undergoing open corrective cardiac surgery for congenital heart defects in Finland. The thymus tissue came from surgical resects taken out during corrective cardiac surgery. Usage of V and J gene segments appeared to be biased in both the thymic and the peripheral blood repertoires. Highly overlapping thymic TCR repertoires among unrelated individuals were reported in the related research. TCR alpha and beta repertoires from about 8 infant thymus samples and a few related peripheral blood samples were characterized in the study. Donor ages ranged from roughly 7 to 250 days, and the cohort comprised over five male and a couple of female infants. Thymocytes were released mechanically from tissue and stored at -70 °C as pellets of about 9-32 million cells. Genomic DNA was extracted from frozen cell pellets with a QIAsymphony instrument. TCRB and TCRAD loci were amplified from a standardized quantity of quality-controlled genomic DNA using the immunoSEQ multiplex PCR assay. Amplicons spanned the V(D)J region at a length sufficient to cover the CDR3 and identify V and J genes. Through the commercial immunoSEQ service, the amplicons were sequenced on an Illumina platform. Primer bias and sequencing errors were corrected as previously described, and TCRAD and TCRB definitions were based on the IMGT database. The repertoires were analysed using immunoSEQ Analyzer 3.0 and VDJTools for basic statistics, V/J segment usage, diversity estimates, rarefaction and pairwise overlap. Diversity was estimated with Chao1, ChaoE, Efron-Thisted, Shannon and inverse Simpson indices, and also on datasets down-sampled to the smallest sample. Repertoire overlap was determined by strict matching of CDR3 nucleotide sequence, V gene and J gene, and Jaccard-based multidimensional scaling clustering was applied. Thymus samples yielded on average around 810,000 unique TCRB clonotypes, compared with 80,000 to 95,000 from blood samples.

Sequencing was done on a sample of thymocytes. The chain couples TRBV5-1 to TRBJ2-3; the D region possibly corresponds to TRBD2 (5 bases align). This TCR was recovered from a girl in the first two years of life with a congenital heart defect. Donor details come from another sample of the same person, matched by shared clones. CDR3 loop: CASSIGRDTQYF. The DNA sequence is given as TGCGCCAGCAGCATTGGGAGAGATACGCAGTATTTT.